This is a list of T cell receptor beta chains from one sample in a study of response to subunit inactivated influenza vaccine. Each CDR3 protein gets one entry after TCRdb re-called the RT-PCR reads with MiXCR. The sample shows approximately 520,000 distinct CDR3 sequences, roughly 25% of them seen only once. The starting material was CD4+ T cells sorted from PBMCs, obtained roughly 5 days after vaccination. These receptors all stem from a man aged 50 to 60 who received an inactivated influenza vaccine. CDR3s include the opening cysteine and the closing phenylalanine or tryptophan. The D gene is left open where the match is weak. Some rows have no size entry. The others give once, few or many, or a class for an expanded clone.

.	TRBV20-1	.	TRBJ2-7	TGCAGTGCTAAGCGGATAAGCTCCTACGAGCAGTACTTC	CSAKRISSYEQYF
.	TRBV12-3/TRBV12-4	.	TRBJ2-3	TGTGCCAGCAGTCGATCCCTAGCTTCTAGCACAGATACGCAGTATTTT	CASSRSLASSTDTQYF
.	TRBV24-1	.	TRBJ2-7	TGTGCCACCAGTGATGACAACAGGGACGAGCAGTACTTC	CATSDDNRDEQYF
TRBD1	TRBV4-3	.	TRBJ1-1	TGCGCCAGCAGCCAAGAGAGTGGGACAGCAGAAGCTTTCTTT	CASSQESGTAEAFF
.	TRBV12-3/TRBV12-4	.	TRBJ1-5	TGTGCCAGCAGTTTCTCAGGGGAAGTACAGCCCCAGCATTTT	CASSFSGEVQPQHF
TRBD1	TRBV7-2	few	TRBJ2-1	TGTGCCAGCAGCCTCCGGGACAGCCGGTACAATGAGCAGTTCTTC	CASSLRDSRYNEQFF
.	TRBV7-2	few	TRBJ1-4	TGTGCCAGCAGCTCCCGGGCCGGGGAAAAACTGTTTTTT	CASSSRAGEKLFF
.	TRBV6-5	few	TRBJ2-3	TGTGCCAGCAGTTACCTGGCAGGGGGCACAGATACGCAGTATTTT	CASSYLAGGTDTQYF
TRBD1	TRBV6-1	.	TRBJ2-1	TGTGCCAGCAGTGACAGACAGGGGTCCTACAATGAGCAGTTCTTC	CASSDRQGSYNEQFF
TRBD2	TRBV15	.	TRBJ2-1	TGTGCCACCAGCAGCTGGACTAGCGGGAGCAGAGATGAGCAGTTCTTC	CATSSWTSGSRDEQFF
.	TRBV15	few	TRBJ1-1	TGTGCCACCAGCAGAGCCAGGGGAATGGGCACTGAAGCTTTCTTT	CATSRARGMGTEAFF
TRBD2	TRBV20-1	.	TRBJ2-7	TGCAGTGCTACGGGTACTCTAGCGGGGGTCATCCACGAGCAGTACTTC	CSATGTLAGVIHEQYF
.	TRBV11-2	few	TRBJ2-1	TGTGCCAGCAGCCGGGACTTAGCGATTGGTGAGCAGTTCTTC	CASSRDLAIGEQFF
.	TRBV11-3	.	TRBJ2-1	TGTGCCAGCAGCTTAACCCCGGGACAAGAGCAGTTCTTC	CASSLTPGQEQFF
.	TRBV15	.	TRBJ2-3	TGTGCCACCAGTTGGGAGAGGACAAATACGCAGTATTTT	CATSWERTNTQYF
TRBD1	TRBV5-1	many	TRBJ1-2	TGCGCCAGCAGCATACGGACAGGGATAAAAGACTATGGCTACACCTTC	CASSIRTGIKDYGYTF
.	TRBV7-2	.	TRBJ2-1	TGTGCCAGCAGCTTAGTGGCGGGGTTTTCCTACAATGAGCAGTTCTTC	CASSLVAGFSYNEQFF
.	TRBV29-1	.	TRBJ2-7	TGCAGCGTTGACACGGAGATAGCCTACGAGCAGTACTTC	CSVDTEIAYEQYF
.	TRBV6-5	.	TRBJ1-6	TGTGCCAGCAGTTACGGTGGAGGTCGGGATTCACCCCTCCACTTT	CASSYGGGRDSPLHF
.	TRBV6-2/TRBV6-3	.	TRBJ2-3	TGTGCCAGCAGTTACAGTCGGGGGACGACAGATACGCAGTATTTT	CASSYSRGTTDTQYF
.	TRBV7-2	many	TRBJ2-5	TGTGCCAGCAGCAACCGCAGGGGAGGGATGGAGACCCAGTACTTC	CASSNRRGGMETQYF
TRBD2	TRBV5-6	.	TRBJ2-5	TGTGCCAGCAGCCCTCGACTAGCGAGAATCCAAGAGACCCAGTACTTC	CASSPRLARIQETQYF
.	TRBV4-2	.	TRBJ2-3	TGTGCCAGCAGCCAAGCCGTGGAGGCTGACCGCACAGATACGCAGTATTTT	CASSQAVEADRTDTQYF
TRBD1	TRBV5-1	.	TRBJ1-1	TGCGCCAGCAGCCCCAGGGGGGAGGAAGCTTTCTTT	CASSPRGEEAFF
TRBD2	TRBV14	.	TRBJ2-1	TGTGCCAGCAGCCGCCCGGGACTAGGTTTCTGGGGGCAGTTCTTC	CASSRPGLGFWGQFF
TRBD1	TRBV20-1	many	TRBJ1-2	TGCAGTGCTCCGACAGGGGGCTATGGCTACACCTTC	CSAPTGGYGYTF
TRBD1	TRBV20-1	many	TRBJ2-7	TGCAGTGCTACCGGGACAGACCTTATAGCGCCCTACGAGCAGTACTTC	CSATGTDLIAPYEQYF
.	TRBV7-2	few	TRBJ1-2	TGTGCCAGCAGCTCAGCGCAGGGATTCCTTTCTGGCTACACCTTC	CASSSAQGFLSGYTF
TRBD2	TRBV4-2	.	TRBJ2-1	TGTGCCAGCAGCCCGTCGTTACTAGCGGGAGTCGGTGAGCAGTTCTTC	CASSPSLLAGVGEQFF
.	TRBV4-3	.	TRBJ2-3	TGCGCCAGCAGCTCCAGGGTAGGAGATACGCAGTATTTT	CASSSRVGDTQYF
.	TRBV7-3	.	TRBJ2-5	TGTGCCAGCAGCTTAATGGGGGGCTTGGAGACCCAGTACTTC	CASSLMGGLETQYF
.	TRBV7-9	.	TRBJ2-7	TGTGCCAGCAGCCAATCCGGGGGCAGGGTGGACGAGCAGTACTTC	CASSQSGGRVDEQYF
.	TRBV20-1	many	TRBJ1-1	TGCAGTGCCCCACAAGCTTTCTTT	CSAPQAFF
.	TRBV3-1	.	TRBJ2-7	.	CASSTSGLVRIEQYF
.	TRBV10-3	.	TRBJ2-6	TGTGCCATCAGGGAGGTTACTGGGGCCAACGTCCTGACTTTC	CAIREVTGANVLTF
TRBD1	TRBV20-1	.	TRBJ1-1	TGCAGTGCTATAGACAGGGTAAGGGCAGGAACTGAAGCTTTCTTT	CSAIDRVRAGTEAFF
TRBD2	TRBV5-1	.	TRBJ2-3	TGCGCCAGCAGCCTTGGCGGGAGGCGGGAGAATCCAGATACGCAATATTTT	CASSLGGRRENPDTQYF
.	TRBV29-1	.	TRBJ1-1	TGCAGCGTCGAACCCAGACAGGTTCATAGAGAAGCTTTCTTT	CSVEPRQVHREAFF
TRBD2	TRBV20-1	few	TRBJ2-1	TGCAGTGCTCAGCGGGACTCCTACAATGAGCAGTTCTTC	CSAQRDSYNEQFF
.	TRBV7-8	.	TRBJ1-6	TGTGCCAGCAGCTTAGGGGGTTCACCCCTCCACTTT	CASSLGGSPLHF
TRBD2	TRBV11-1	.	TRBJ2-2	TGTGCCAGCAGCCCTCCTCGTGGCGGACTAGCGGGAGGCGCGAACACCGGGGAGCTGTTTTTT	CASSPPRGGLAGGANTGELFF
.	TRBV4-2	.	TRBJ2-6	TGTGCCAGCAGCCCTGCCGGGGGCTCTGGGGCCAACGTCCTGACTTTC	CASSPAGGSGANVLTF
.	TRBV20-1	few	TRBJ1-4	TGCAGTGCTAGACCGGGTCTCTGGCCGGAAAAACTGTTTTTT	CSARPGLWPEKLFF
.	TRBV10-3	once	TRBJ2-2	TGTGCCATTGACTCCGGGTCAGACACCGGGGAGCTGTTTTTT	CAIDSGSDTGELFF
TRBD2	TRBV27	.	TRBJ2-3	TGTGCCAGCAGAATTAAGGGACTAGCGGGAGAGGCAGATACGCAGTATTTT	CASRIKGLAGEADTQYF
.	TRBV20-1	.	TRBJ2-5	TGCAGTGCTAGGCCGCCGAGTTTGGAGACCCAGTACTTC	CSARPPSLETQYF
.	TRBV25-1	many	TRBJ2-7	TGTGCCAGCAGTGTTGGTGCCTACGAGCAGTACTTC	CASSVGAYEQYF
TRBD2	TRBV20-1	.	TRBJ2-5	TGCAGTGCTAGTGGGACTAGCGGGGGGGCAGGAGAGACCCAGTACTTC	CSASGTSGGAGETQYF
.	TRBV30	few	TRBJ2-7	TGTGCCTGGAGTAACCGGAAGCAGTACTTC	CAWSNRKQYF
.	TRBV16	many	TRBJ2-7	TGTGCCAGCAGCCACTCACAATACGAGCAGTACTTC	CASSHSQYEQYF
.	TRBV2	few	TRBJ2-3	TGTGCCAGCAGTGTCGGAGTGGATACGCAGTATTTT	CASSVGVDTQYF
.	TRBV20-1	.	TRBJ1-5	TGCAGTGCTAGTCCACCGGACAGCCTTAGCAATCAGCCCCAGCATTTT	CSASPPDSLSNQPQHF
TRBD1	TRBV5-6	.	TRBJ2-3	TGTGCCAGCAGCTTGGGACAGGGCACCACAGATACGCAGTATTTT	CASSLGQGTTDTQYF
TRBD2	TRBV5-1	.	TRBJ2-7	TGCGCCAGCAGCTTTACTAGCGGGGTGTACGAGCAGTACTTC	CASSFTSGVYEQYF
TRBD1	TRBV11-2	few	TRBJ1-3	TGTGCCAGCAGCTTCCGGCCAGGCACGGGGACAGGGGACGGGACCATATATTTT	CASSFRPGTGTGDGTIYF
TRBD2	TRBV7-2	few	TRBJ2-7	TGTGCCAGCAGCTTATCTAGCGGGGGTACCTACGAGCAGTACTTC	CASSLSSGGTYEQYF
.	TRBV9	.	TRBJ1-2	TGTGCCAGCAGCGTAGGTTCGGGGGGCGATGGCTACACCTTC	CASSVGSGGDGYTF